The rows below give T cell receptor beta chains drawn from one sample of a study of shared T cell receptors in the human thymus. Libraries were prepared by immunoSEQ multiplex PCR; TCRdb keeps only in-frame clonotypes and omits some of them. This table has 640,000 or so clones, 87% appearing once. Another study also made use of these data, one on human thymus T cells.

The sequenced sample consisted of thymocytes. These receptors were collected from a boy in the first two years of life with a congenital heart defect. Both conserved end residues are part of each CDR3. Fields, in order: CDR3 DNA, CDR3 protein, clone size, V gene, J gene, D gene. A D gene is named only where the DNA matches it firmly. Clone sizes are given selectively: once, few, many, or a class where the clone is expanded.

CDR3 DNA: TGTGCCAGCAGCGTAGAGCGTCAGCAAACCTACAATGAGCAGTTCTTC
CDR3 protein: CASSVERQQTYNEQFF
clone size: few
V gene: TRBV9
J gene: TRBJ2-1
D gene: -

CDR3 DNA: TGCAGCGTTGACCGGACAGGGAACACCGGGGAGCTGTTTTTT
CDR3 protein: CSVDRTGNTGELFF
clone size: -
V gene: TRBV29-1
J gene: TRBJ2-2
D gene: TRBD1

CDR3 DNA: TGTGCCAGCAGCTTAGGAGCGGGGGCTGGAAACACCATATATTTT
CDR3 protein: CASSLGAGAGNTIYF
clone size: once
V gene: TRBV7-8
J gene: TRBJ1-3
D gene: -

CDR3 DNA: TGTGCCAGCAGCACTAGCGGGGGGGCCGGTGGGGAGACCCAGTACTTC
CDR3 protein: CASSTSGGAGGETQYF
clone size: once
V gene: TRBV9
J gene: TRBJ2-5
D gene: TRBD2

CDR3 DNA: TGTGCCAGCAGACTTACACTAGCGGGTAGCTACGAGCAGTACTTC
CDR3 protein: CASRLTLAGSYEQYF
clone size: -
V gene: TRBV28
J gene: TRBJ2-7
D gene: TRBD2

CDR3 DNA: TGCGCCAGCAGCTCCCGAGGGACAGGGGCATACAATGAGCAGTTCTTC
CDR3 protein: CASSSRGTGAYNEQFF
clone size: -
V gene: TRBV5-1
J gene: TRBJ2-1
D gene: TRBD1

CDR3 DNA: TGTGCCAGCAAGGGAGCTAGCACAGATACGCAGTATTTT
CDR3 protein: CASKGASTDTQYF
clone size: -
V gene: TRBV6-5
J gene: TRBJ2-3
D gene: -

CDR3 DNA: TGTGCCAGCAGTCCTCTTCGTGCGGTTTACAATGAGCAGTTCTTC
CDR3 protein: CASSPLRAVYNEQFF
clone size: -
V gene: TRBV27
J gene: TRBJ2-1
D gene: -

CDR3 DNA: TGTGCCACCAGCAGGGGACCGGGACAGGGGGCCTACGAGCAGTACTTC
CDR3 protein: CATSRGPGQGAYEQYF
clone size: -
V gene: TRBV15
J gene: TRBJ2-7
D gene: TRBD1

CDR3 DNA: TGTGCCAGTAGTAAACAGGGGAAAAACTATGGCTACACCTTC
CDR3 protein: CASSKQGKNYGYTF
clone size: few
V gene: TRBV19
J gene: TRBJ1-2
D gene: TRBD1

CDR3 DNA: TGTGCCAGCAGCGCCAGACAGGGATTTAGGGCCTATAATTCACCCCTCCACTTT
CDR3 protein: CASSARQGFRAYNSPLHF
clone size: -
V gene: TRBV27
J gene: TRBJ1-6
D gene: TRBD1

CDR3 DNA: TGCAGTGCTAAGGGACAGCTCGAAGCTTTCTTT
CDR3 protein: CSAKGQLEAFF
clone size: -
V gene: TRBV20-1
J gene: TRBJ1-1
D gene: TRBD1

CDR3 DNA: TGTGCCAGCTCACCACCGATCAGGACCGGGGGGGCTTTCTTT
CDR3 protein: CASSPPIRTGGAFF
clone size: -
V gene: TRBV18
J gene: TRBJ1-1
D gene: -

CDR3 DNA: TGTGCCAGCATGGTATCAGGGGCAAAACTGCAAGCTAACTATGGCTACACCTTC
CDR3 protein: CASMVSGAKLQANYGYTF
clone size: -
V gene: TRBV2
J gene: TRBJ1-2
D gene: -

CDR3 DNA: TGTGCCAGCAGCCGCGGTGGGACAGGGAGGCCCTATGGCTACACCTTC
CDR3 protein: CASSRGGTGRPYGYTF
clone size: -
V gene: TRBV14
J gene: TRBJ1-2
D gene: TRBD1

CDR3 DNA: TGTGCCAGCAGCGAGGGGACAAAGAAACCCTACGAGCAGTACTTC
CDR3 protein: CASSEGTKKPYEQYF
clone size: -
V gene: TRBV5-6
J gene: TRBJ2-7
D gene: -

CDR3 DNA: TGTGCCAGCAGTGATGTGAGACAGGGTTACGAGCAGTACTTC
CDR3 protein: CASSDVRQGYEQYF
clone size: once
V gene: TRBV2
J gene: TRBJ2-7
D gene: TRBD1

CDR3 DNA: TGTGCCAGTAGTAACCACAGGGGGCCCAAAAACATTCAGTACTTC
CDR3 protein: CASSNHRGPKNIQYF
clone size: -
V gene: TRBV19
J gene: TRBJ2-4
D gene: TRBD1

CDR3 DNA: TGCGCCAGCAGCCAAGGGGGTACCGGGGAACTGTTTTTT
CDR3 protein: CASSQGGTGELFF
clone size: -
V gene: TRBV4-3
J gene: TRBJ1-4
D gene: -

CDR3 DNA: TGTGCCAGCAGGGCTAGCGGGAGGGCCCAGAATGAGCAGTTCTTC
CDR3 protein: CASRASGRAQNEQFF
clone size: -
V gene: TRBV28
J gene: TRBJ2-1
D gene: TRBD2

CDR3 DNA: TGTGCCATCAGTGAGTCGAATAGAAGGGCGGACTTCTTTAGCTACACCTTC
CDR3 protein: CAISESNRRADFFSYTF
clone size: -
V gene: TRBV10-3
J gene: TRBJ1-2
D gene: -

CDR3 DNA: TGTGCCAGCAGCCAAATTACCGGGAACAGCAATTCACCCCTCCACTTT
CDR3 protein: CASSQITGNSNSPLHF
clone size: -
V gene: TRBV5-6
J gene: TRBJ1-6
D gene: -

CDR3 DNA: TGTGTCAGCAGTGGATCCAGGGGTGAAAAACTGTTTTTT
CDR3 protein: CVSSGSRGEKLFF
clone size: once
V gene: TRBV28
J gene: TRBJ1-4
D gene: -

CDR3 DNA: TGTGCCAGCAGCACAAAGGGACTAGCGGGAGGGCCAAAGTACAATGAGCAGTTCTTC
CDR3 protein: CASSTKGLAGGPKYNEQFF
clone size: few
V gene: TRBV5-6
J gene: TRBJ2-1
D gene: TRBD2

CDR3 DNA: TGTGCCACCTCTAGGGGGGGTACAGATACGCAGTATTTT
CDR3 protein: CATSRGGTDTQYF
clone size: -
V gene: TRBV6-5
J gene: TRBJ2-3
D gene: -

CDR3 DNA: TGCGCCAGCAGCCAAGGGGGGGCCTACAATGAGCAGTTCTTC
CDR3 protein: CASSQGGAYNEQFF
clone size: -
V gene: TRBV4-1
J gene: TRBJ2-1
D gene: -

CDR3 DNA: TGTGCCTGGAAGGACAGGATCGGCTCTGGAAACACCATATATTTT
CDR3 protein: CAWKDRIGSGNTIYF
clone size: once
V gene: TRBV30
J gene: TRBJ1-3
D gene: TRBD1

CDR3 DNA: TGCGCCAGCAGCCAGGCCTTGGGGACAGGGGGCCCCTGGGACTATGGCTACACCTTC
CDR3 protein: CASSQALGTGGPWDYGYTF
clone size: -
V gene: TRBV4-1
J gene: TRBJ1-2
D gene: TRBD1

CDR3 DNA: TGTGCCAGCAGCTTCAGCGGGGGGGAAACCTACGAGCAGTACTTC
CDR3 protein: CASSFSGGETYEQYF
clone size: few
V gene: TRBV7-9
J gene: TRBJ2-7
D gene: TRBD2

CDR3 DNA: TGTGCCAGCAGCTCGGGTCTCCTCTCCTATGGCTACACCTTC
CDR3 protein: CASSSGLLSYGYTF
clone size: -
V gene: TRBV7-9
J gene: TRBJ1-2
D gene: -

CDR3 DNA: TGTGCCAGCTCCCCGGGTAACGGGGAGCTGTTTTTT
CDR3 protein: CASSPGNGELFF
clone size: -
V gene: TRBV18
J gene: TRBJ2-2
D gene: -

CDR3 DNA: TGCGCCAGCAGCTTGGACGGGGTCGCCTACGAGCAGTACTTC
CDR3 protein: CASSLDGVAYEQYF
clone size: -
V gene: TRBV5-1
J gene: TRBJ2-7
D gene: -

CDR3 DNA: TGTGCCAGCAAGGGACTAGCGGGAGACGACGGGGAGCTGTTTTTT
CDR3 protein: CASKGLAGDDGELFF
clone size: -
V gene: TRBV5-4
J gene: TRBJ2-2
D gene: TRBD2

CDR3 DNA: TGTGCCATCAGTGAAACGGTGACTAGGGATCAGCCCCAGCATTTT
CDR3 protein: CAISETVTRDQPQHF
clone size: -
V gene: TRBV10-3
J gene: TRBJ1-5
D gene: -

CDR3 DNA: TGTGCCAGCAGCCAACCTGGGAGTGCTGAAGCTTTCTTT
CDR3 protein: CASSQPGSAEAFF
clone size: -
V gene: TRBV9
J gene: TRBJ1-1
D gene: -

CDR3 DNA: TGTGCCAGCACCGGCGGCCCCAGGGATGGCTACACCTTC
CDR3 protein: CASTGGPRDGYTF
clone size: few
V gene: TRBV6-5
J gene: TRBJ1-2
D gene: -

CDR3 DNA: TGCGCCAGCAGCCAATTAACAGGGAAAACCGGGGAGCTGTTTTTT
CDR3 protein: CASSQLTGKTGELFF
clone size: -
V gene: TRBV4-3
J gene: TRBJ2-2
D gene: -

CDR3 DNA: TGTGCCAGCAGCCCGCCCCGGACAGAGGAGCTGTTTTTT
CDR3 protein: CASSPPRTEELFF
clone size: -
V gene: TRBV14
J gene: TRBJ2-2
D gene: -

CDR3 DNA: TGTGCCAGCTCACCCCGGACAACCGAGAACACTGAAGCTTTCTTT
CDR3 protein: CASSPRTTENTEAFF
clone size: -
V gene: TRBV18
J gene: TRBJ1-1
D gene: -

CDR3 DNA: TGTGCCAGCAGTTTACGTCGACAGCATAATTCACCCCTCCACTTT
CDR3 protein: CASSLRRQHNSPLHF
clone size: -
V gene: TRBV27
J gene: TRBJ1-6
D gene: -

CDR3 DNA: TGTGCCAGCAGCGTTTCAGGGGCGAACACCGGGGAGCTGTTTTTT
CDR3 protein: CASSVSGANTGELFF
clone size: -
V gene: TRBV7-8
J gene: TRBJ2-2
D gene: -

CDR3 DNA: TGTGCCAGCAGCTTTAGAGGCATTAGCGCTGAAGCTTTCTTT
CDR3 protein: CASSFRGISAEAFF
clone size: -
V gene: TRBV5-6
J gene: TRBJ1-1
D gene: -

CDR3 DNA: TGCGCCAGCAGCCTCGAGTGGGGGGGGACTGAAGCTTTCTTT
CDR3 protein: CASSLEWGGTEAFF
clone size: few
V gene: TRBV5-1
J gene: TRBJ1-1
D gene: -

CDR3 DNA: TGTGCCAGCAGGAGTACAGGGTCTGGAAACACCATATATTTT
CDR3 protein: CASRSTGSGNTIYF
clone size: -
V gene: TRBV6-5
J gene: TRBJ1-3
D gene: -

CDR3 DNA: TGCGCCAGCAGCCAAGACGGTCAGGGGGCAGAACAGCCCCAGCATTTT
CDR3 protein: CASSQDGQGAEQPQHF
clone size: -
V gene: TRBV4-1
J gene: TRBJ1-5
D gene: TRBD1

CDR3 DNA: TGCGCCAGCAAAGTGGAGGGGGCGTCGGATGGCTACACCTTC
CDR3 protein: CASKVEGASDGYTF
clone size: -
V gene: TRBV5-1
J gene: TRBJ1-2
D gene: TRBD1